A selection of T cell receptor beta chains follows, all from one sample in a study of blood T cell repertoires in COVID-19. Some clones are missing from TCRdb's copy, which holds only in-frame ones; the method was immunoSEQ multiplex PCR. The data show about 280,000 clones, with 88% seen just once and about 11% held by the top ten. The sample was peripheral blood. The receptor set was obtained from a woman aged 25 to 39 with COVID-19, enrolled during active disease. The CDR3 runs from the conserved cysteine through the conserved F or W. A D gene is named only where the DNA matches it firmly. Expanded clones get a size class; other rows say once, few or many, or leave the size out.

TRBJ2-1 TRBD2 TRBV6-1 NA TGTGCCAGCAGTGAACAGACTAGCGGGTCCTTCATCGAGCAGTTCTTC CASSEQTSGSFIEQFF
TRBJ2-1 NA TRBV27 NA TGTGCCAGCAGTTCAGAGAGAGGTTCCTACAATGAGCAGTTCTTC CASSSERGSYNEQFF
TRBJ2-7 NA TRBV7-6 NA TGTGCCAGCAGCTTATCTGGAGGGGGCGGCTCCTACGAGCAGTACTTC CASSLSGGGGSYEQYF
TRBJ2-2 NA TRBV28 NA TGTGCCAGCAGGGCTGGAGGGGCCGAGGCCGGGGAGCTGTTTTTT CASRAGGAEAGELFF
TRBJ2-1 TRBD2 TRBV30 NA TGTGCCTGGGTTCTAGCGGGAGGGCCTGAGCAGTTCTTC CAWVLAGGPEQFF
TRBJ2-3 NA TRBV4-3 NA TGCGCCAGCAGCCAGGACGGGAACACAGATACGCAGTATTTT CASSQDGNTDTQYF
TRBJ2-4 NA TRBV10-2 NA TGCGCCAGCAGTCCGGAGGACATTCAGTACTTC CASSPEDIQYF
TRBJ1-5 NA TRBV4-1 NA TGCGCCAGCAGCCGATGGGCAGGGAATCAGCCCCAGCATTTT CASSRWAGNQPQHF
TRBJ2-7 TRBD1 TRBV2 NA TGTGCCAGCAGTGAAGGGCAGGGGGCCTTCAGCGAGCAGTACTTC CASSEGQGAFSEQYF
TRBJ2-7 NA TRBV9 NA TGTGCCAGCAGCGCCCAGGCGGGTTCCCACGAGCAGTACTTC CASSAQAGSHEQYF
TRBJ2-3 TRBD2 TRBV7-8 NA TGTGCCAGCACCCGGGAGGGCACAGATACGCAGTATTTT CASTREGTDTQYF
TRBJ1-1 TRBD1 TRBV15 once TGTGCCACCAGCAGGGACAGGGGGGTGAACACTGAAGCTTTCTTT CATSRDRGVNTEAFF
TRBJ1-4 TRBD1 TRBV28 NA TGTGCCAGCAGTTCAACCGGGACAGGGATTTTCAATGAAAAACTGTTTTTT CASSSTGTGIFNEKLFF
TRBJ2-3 TRBD2 TRBV28 NA TGTGCCAGCAGCCCCCTTGGGGGGGGTATAACAGATACGCAGTATTTT CASSPLGGGITDTQYF
TRBJ2-2 TRBD1 TRBV7-9 NA TGTGCCAGCAGCTTACCCTATGGACAGGGGAAAGACGGGGAGCTGTTTTTT CASSLPYGQGKDGELFF
TRBJ1-3 NA TRBV18 NA TGTGCCAGCTCACCGCCGGGCCAGGGAAGAAACACCATATATTTT CASSPPGQGRNTIYF
TRBJ1-2 NA TRBV4-3 NA TGCGCCAGCAGCCGGTCAGGGAACTATGGCTACACCTTC CASSRSGNYGYTF
TRBJ1-6 NA TRBV4-1 NA TGCGCCAGCAGCCAAGGAGGCCTCGGTTCACCCCTCCACTTT CASSQGGLGSPLHF
TRBJ2-1 NA TRBV28 NA TGTGCCAGCAGTTTCTTAACTAGTCGAGACTACAATGAGCAGTTCTTC CASSFLTSRDYNEQFF
TRBJ2-5 NA TRBV6-6 NA TGTGCCAGCAGTTACCCTACAGGTAGTTCCCAAGAGACCCAGTACTTC CASSYPTGSSQETQYF
TRBJ1-5 TRBD1 TRBV19 once TGTGCCAGTAATCGAGGGGACAGCGGCAATCAGCCCCAGCATTTT CASNRGDSGNQPQHF
TRBJ1-3 NA TRBV11-2 NA TGTGCCAGCAGCTCCGGGACACCGCACTCTGGAAACACCATATATTTT CASSSGTPHSGNTIYF
TRBJ2-3 TRBD1 TRBV24-1 NA TGTGCCACCAGTGATCCCCCCGGACAGGGCACAGATACGCAGTATTTT CATSDPPGQGTDTQYF
TRBJ2-7 NA TRBV9 NA TGTGCCAGAGGGGACGAGCAGTACTTC CARGDEQYF
TRBJ2-2 TRBD2 TRBV5-1 NA TGCGCCAGCAGTCCCCCGGGACTAGCGGCTCCTACCGGGGAGCTGTTTTTT CASSPPGLAAPTGELFF
TRBJ1-1 NA TRBV7-9 NA TGTGCCAGCAGCTCCGAGCGGGCGCGTTTCACTGAAGCTTTCTTT CASSSERARFTEAFF
TRBJ2-1 TRBD2 TRBV27 NA TGTGCCAGCAGACCTATACTAGCGCACTCCTACAATGAGCAGTTCTTC CASRPILAHSYNEQFF
TRBJ2-3 NA TRBV7-2 once TGTGCCAGCAGCTTAGAAACTTACACAGATACGCAGTATTTT CASSLETYTDTQYF